This TCR beta chain emerged from a study of blood T cell repertoires in COVID-19. Across the study: The origin of the acute and convalescent COVID-19 samples was the United States, Italy and Spain. Sample material is recorded as cDNA or gDNA derived from T cells, B-cell-depleted T cells, or PBMCs.

Methods used by the authors: It was from reference gene primer amplification that nucleated cell counts were estimated. TCRdb's table, derived via immunoSEQ multiplex PCR, lists solely in-frame clones and lacks some. V, J and clone size are those of that table, while D and trimming were read from the DNA. The sample has about 120,000 clones, 82% seen once. The ends were cut back, 6 bases at V and 4 bases at J, with 3 bases in the middle. The CDR3 runs to 11 residues. J is TRBJ1-4 and V is TRBV12-3 or TRBV12-4; D gene unclear. Sequenced input: peripheral blood. This clonotype originated in a human donor in a cohort sampled during active COVID-19. CDR3 DNA: TGTGCCAGCAGCTATAATGAAAAACTGTTTTTT. It yields the protein CASSYNEKLFF.